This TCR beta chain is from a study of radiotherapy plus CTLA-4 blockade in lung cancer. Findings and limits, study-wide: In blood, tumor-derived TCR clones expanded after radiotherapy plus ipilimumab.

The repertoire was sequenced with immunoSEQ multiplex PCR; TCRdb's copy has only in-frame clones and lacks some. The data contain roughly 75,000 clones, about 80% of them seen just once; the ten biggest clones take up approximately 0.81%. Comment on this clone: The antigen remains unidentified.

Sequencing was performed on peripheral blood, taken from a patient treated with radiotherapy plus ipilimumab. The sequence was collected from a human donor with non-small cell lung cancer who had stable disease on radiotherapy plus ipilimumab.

The CDR3: CASSIDYRANYGYTF. For the CDR3, the DNA is TGTGCCAGTAGTATAGATTATAGGGCTAACTATGGCTACACCTTC. The V and J genes are TRBV19 and TRBJ1-2; D ambiguous. V lost 0 bases, J lost 0 bases, and 8 bases lay in between. CDR3 size: 15 residues. Germline-derived CDR1 and CDR2 are LNHDA and SQIVND (reference sequence).